Given below is one T cell receptor (beta chain) in context. This specimen belongs to a study of blood T cell repertoires in COVID-19. Study context: In each case, the material was cDNA or gDNA derived from T cells, B-cell-depleted T cells, or PBMCs.

In the original analysis: Nucleated cell counts were estimated from reference gene primer amplification. Assay: immunoSEQ multiplex PCR; the TCRdb copy retains only in-frame clones and omits some. V and J calls and clone size are as listed in that table; D and trimming were resolved from the DNA. The profile covers around 70,000 clones, with 82% appearing a single time and about 6.2% taken by the ten largest. Per the germline V gene, CDR1 is LGHDT and CDR2 is YNNKEL (reference sequence). V was pared by 4 bases and J by 10 bases, with 8 bases between. The CDR3 has 12 amino acids. The source is a man aged 60 to 69 with acute or convalescent COVID-19. This rearrangement joins TRBV3-1 (or the pseudogene TRBV3-2) to TRBJ1-6; D ambiguous. Material for sequencing was peripheral blood. CDR3 region: CASSLRESPLHF. The CDR3 DNA reads TGTGCCAGCAGCCTGCGTGAATCACCCCTCCACTTT.